Below, 14 T cell receptor beta chains from the same sample are listed, as sequenced in a study of T cells in Graves' hyperthyroidism and ophthalmopathy. TCR beta CDR3 regions were amplified from RNA. The HTBI set primed first-round TCR CDR3 RT-PCR. TCRdb reanalysed the multiplex PCR reads using MiXCR and keeps one entry per CDR3 protein. The data hold fewer than 700,000 distinct CDR3 sequences, with 15% to 20% observed a single time. Sequences were obtained from blood. The receptors here all came from a woman in her 30s with Graves' hyperthyroidism.

This clonotype was counted at least ten times. V gene TRBV28 combines with J gene TRBJ2-3; D not resolved. The CDR3 runs to 12 residues. Germline V gene lookup returns CDR1 MDHEN and CDR2 SYDVKM. Trimming took off 5 bases at V and 4 bases at J, with 7 bases between the two ends. The CDR3 region has the DNA TGTGCCAGCAGTATTCTCGCAGATACGCAGTATTTT. It codes for CASSILADTQYF.

This clonotype was detected many times. The rearrangement links TRBV6-1 to TRBJ2-7, with D possibly TRBD1 on 6 matching bases. Germline values: CDR1 MNHNS, CDR2 SASEGT. The CDR3 contains 18 residues. The V end was cut by 1 base, the J end by 0 bases, with 19 bases between. The CDR3: CASSEVVGGYLSSYEQYF. CDR3 nucleotides: TGTGCCAGCAGTGAAGTAGTTGGGGGCTACTTAAGCTCCTACGAGCAGTACTTC.

The chain couples TRBV20-1 to TRBJ2-1; TRBD2 matches at 9 bases. Looked up from germline, CDR1 is DFQATT and CDR2 is SNEGSKA (reference sequence). The V and J ends lost 3 bases and 3 bases, in that order; junction bases with no gene match: 9. CDR3 length equals 16 residues. CDR3 loop: CSARTSGTLYYNEQFF. CDR3 sequence (DNA): TGCAGTGCTAGGACTAGCGGAACCCTTTACTACAATGAGCAGTTCTTC.

This clonotype was detected many times. The rearrangement joins TRBV27 to TRBJ2-6, with D maybe TRBD1 (5 bases). Germline V CDR1 and CDR2: MNHEY, SMNVEV (reference sequence). This CDR3 has 16 residues. V was pared by 7 bases and J by 0 bases, with 13 bases between. The CDR3 spells CASNSGQDSGANVLTF. The CDR3 DNA reads TGTGCCAGCAACTCCGGACAAGACTCTGGGGCCAACGTCCTGACTTTC. The entire variable domain, with the rest obtained from reference TRBV27 and TRBJ2-6, is as follows: EAQVTQNPRYLITVTGKKLTVTCSQNMNHEYMSWYRQDPGLGLRQIYYSMNVEVTDKGDVPEGYKVSRKEKRNFPLILESPSPNQTSLYFCASNSGQDSGANVLTFGAGSRLTVL.

J is TRBJ2-7 and V is TRBV29-1; unclear D gene. V lost 4 bases and J lost 0, with 10 bases in between. Germline values: CDR1 SQVTM, CDR2 ANQGSEA. The CDR3 has 13 residues. Written as DNA, the CDR3 is TGCAGCGTTGGGGCCCTTAACTCCTACGAGCAGTACTTC. Translation: CSVGALNSYEQYF.

This clonotype showed up many times. The chain employs TRBV20-1 and TRBJ2-1; the D gene is possibly TRBD1 (5 bases). This CDR3 comprises 16 residues. Germline CDR1 reads DFQATT; CDR2 reads SNEGSKA (reference sequence). With 0 bases removed from V and 4 bases from J, the gap between germline ends came to 16 bases. Here the CDR3 reads CSARDLQGATYNEQFF. CDR3 DNA: TGCAGTGCTAGAGATCTCCAAGGGGCCACATACAATGAGCAGTTCTTC.

This clonotype appeared many times. This sequence joins TRBV28 and TRBJ2-5, with D possibly matching TRBD2 (7 bases). Germline CDR1 and CDR2: MDHEN and SYDVKM. Trimming stripped 4 bases from V and 5 bases from J, with 20 bases between. This CDR3 has 16 amino acids. The CDR3 region is CASSSLGGLEIETQYF. Written as DNA, the CDR3 is TGTGCCAGCAGTTCCCTGGGGGGGCTAGAGATTGAGACCCAGTACTTC.

In this sample, this clonotype turned up a few times. This rearrangement joins TRBV19 to TRBJ1-2; a possible D gene is TRBD1 (5 bases). The germline CDR1 and CDR2 sequences are LNHDA and SQIVND (reference sequence). This CDR3 is 13 amino acids long. V was pared by 7 bases and J by 3 bases, with 12 bases between. The CDR3 sequence: CASNPDRDYGYTF. The CDR3 DNA reads TGTGCCAGTAACCCAGACAGAGACTATGGCTACACCTTC. The full variable domain, in which reference TRBV19 and TRBJ1-2 provide the parts outside the CDR3, is DGGITQSPKYLFRKEGQNVTLSCEQNLNHDAMYWYRQDPGQGLRLIYYSQIVNDFQKGDIAEGYSVSREKKESFPLTVTSAQKNPTAFYLCASNPDRDYGYTFGSGTRLTVV.

The table lists this clonotype with many counts. The J gene is TRBJ2-3, the V gene TRBV20-1; no clear D. The CDR3 runs 13 residues. V lost 0 bases and J 5 bases, leaving 9 bases between the germline ends. The germline CDR1 and CDR2 sequences are DFQATT and SNEGSKA (reference sequence). The DNA of the CDR3 is TGCAGTGCTAGAGATAGCCTAGGAGATACGCAGTATTTT. It codes for CSARDSLGDTQYF.

This clonotype appeared a few times. The genes are TRBV9 and TRBJ2-2, with 7 bases that match TRBD2. This CDR3 is 18 amino acids long. Germline V CDR1 and CDR2: SGDLS, YYNGEE. V lost 2 bases to trimming and J lost 3 bases; unmatched junction nucleotides: 13. The CDR3 region is CASSVPQGGRADTGELFF. The CDR3 region has the DNA TGTGCCAGCAGCGTCCCCCAAGGTGGGAGGGCCGACACCGGGGAGCTGTTTTTT.

This clonotype was counted ten times or more. V and J are TRBV6-2 or TRBV6-3 and TRBJ2-1; no reliable D call. This CDR3 contains 14 residues. V was cut by 6 bases and J by 6 bases, with 15 bases left in between. The germline gives CDR1 MNHEY, CDR2 SVGEGT. CDR3 region: CASSRSGPINEQFF. CDR3 bases: TGTGCCAGCAGCCGCTCAGGACCCATCAATGAGCAGTTCTTC.

This clonotype was counted at least ten times. The rearrangement links TRBV28 to TRBJ2-7; D might be TRBD1 or TRBD2, each matching 5 bases. This CDR3 has 14 residues. The V gene lost 1 base and the J gene lost 3 bases, with 10 bases spanning the gap. Germline assignment: CDR1 MDHEN and CDR2 SYDVKM. DNA for the CDR3: TGTGCCAGCAGTTTATTGGGGGAGATCTACGAGCAGTACTTC. Translating it yields CASSLLGEIYEQYF.

This clonotype was recorded many times. The DNA for the CDR3 is TGTGCCTGGTCGGACAGGGGACTAGGCAATCAGCCCCAGCATTTT. This translates into CAWSDRGLGNQPQHF. The V and J genes are TRBV30 and TRBJ1-5; TRBD1 matches at 9 bases. V lost 5 bases, J lost 2 bases, and 7 bases stayed unmatched. Germline V gene data show CDR1 as GTSNPN and CDR2 as SVGIG (reference sequence). The CDR3 covers 15 residues.

This clonotype has a count of ten or more. V and J are TRBV27 and TRBJ1-1; tentative D call: TRBD1 (5 bases). The germline V gene has CDR1 MNHEY and CDR2 SMNVEV (reference sequence). This CDR3 region has 15 residues. The V gene lost 1 base and the J gene lost 0 bases, with 9 bases spanning the gap. The CDR3 DNA reads TGTGCCAGCAGTTTATTGGGGGGTATGAACACTGAAGCTTTCTTT. Translating gives CASSLLGGMNTEAFF.